The rows below give T cell receptor beta chains drawn from one sample of a study of shared clonotypes between healthy human individuals. TCRdb's table, derived via immunoSEQ multiplex PCR, lists solely in-frame clones and lacks some. Here the sample spans fewer than 700,000 clones, around 96% being singletons. The sequenced sample was naive CD8+ T cells sorted from blood. The receptor set was obtained from a woman aged 30 to 39 in good health. Both conserved end residues are part of each CDR3. Each record gives: D gene, V gene, J gene, clone size, CDR3 DNA, CDR3 protein. The D gene is left open where the match is weak. Size is omitted from some rows. Given values are once, few, many or a class for expanded clones.

>NA|TRBV29-1|TRBJ2-1|NA
TGCAGCGTCCTAGACGGGACCTCCTACAATGAGCAGTTCTTC
CSVLDGTSYNEQFF
>NA|TRBV10-3|TRBJ2-1|NA
TGTGCCATCAGTGACGGGGACCCGAGGTTGAAAGTTGAGCAGTTCTTC
CAISDGDPRLKVEQFF
>NA|TRBV28|TRBJ2-3|NA
TGTGCCAGCACCCAGGCGGGGAGCACAGATACGCAGTATTTT
CASTQAGSTDTQYF
>TRBD2|TRBV4-1|TRBJ2-3|NA
TGCGCCAGCAGCCCCCCTAGCGGGAGGGCCCCAGATACGCAGTATTTT
CASSPPSGRAPDTQYF
>NA|TRBV23-1|TRBJ2-3|NA
TGCGCCAGCAGACTCCGAGGGGCGGAGACTAAGGTAACAGATACGCAGTATTTT
CASRLRGAETKVTDTQYF
>TRBD2|TRBV27|TRBJ2-7|NA
TGTGCCAGTGCTAGCGGGAGTCGTAACGAGCAGTACTTC
CASASGSRNEQYF
>NA|TRBV2|TRBJ1-2|NA
TGTGCCAGCAGTGAATCAACCCCTTCCGCTCTAGACGGCTACACCTTC
CASSESTPSALDGYTF
>NA|TRBV29-1|TRBJ1-2|NA
TGCAGCGCCGGGGACAACCAGAACTATGGCTACACCTTC
CSAGDNQNYGYTF
>NA|TRBV2|TRBJ1-2|NA
TGTGCCAGCAGTCCCCCGGGGACAACTAACTATGGCTACACCTTC
CASSPPGTTNYGYTF
>NA|TRBV15|TRBJ2-7|NA
TGTGCCACCAGCAATATCGGGCGGGACGAGCAGTACTTC
CATSNIGRDEQYF
>NA|TRBV19|TRBJ2-7|once
TGTGCCAGTAGTATTGCAGGGACCTACGAGCAGTACTTC
CASSIAGTYEQYF